These 2 T cell receptor beta chains came from one sample sequenced in a study of blood T cells in healthy people across ages. A second about 6 to 12 cycle PCR used barcoded and J-beta primers. TCRdb redid the calling of the 5' RACE reads with MiXCR, one entry per CDR3 protein. The table shows 1.6 million or so distinct CDR3 sequences, with about 35% occurring only once. Sequencing was done on a sample of blood. Receptors originate from a woman aged 25 to 39 in good health.

This clonotype has only one observation. The J gene is TRBJ2-3, the V gene TRBV20-1; 12 positions agree with TRBD2. This CDR3 contains 15 residues. Looked up from germline, CDR1 is DFQATT and CDR2 is SNEGSKA (reference sequence). The CDR3 nucleotides are TGCAGCGTACCTAGCGGGGGGGCGGGCACAGATACGCAGTATTTT. Its protein product is CSVPSGGAGTDTQYF.

This clonotype turned up a few times. The chain joins TRBV4-1 to TRBJ2-3; TRBD2 aligns across 8 bases. The CDR3 is 20 amino acids. The germline gives CDR1 MGHRA, CDR2 YSYEKL. Trimming removed 0 bases from V and 0 bases from J; junction bases left unmatched: 14. The CDR3, as DNA: TGCGCCAGCAGCCAAGATAAGGGACTAGAGCGACCTACTAGCACAGATACGCAGTATTTT. Protein product: CASSQDKGLERPTSTDTQYF.